This T cell receptor beta chain was recovered during a study of Ad26.COV2.S vaccination and SARS-CoV-2 variants. The overall study: In the study, Ad26.COV2.S was injected intramuscularly once, or twice 56 days apart.

Sample treatment: some 19 received Ad26.COV2.S at low or high dose, single or two shots; about 5 received placebo; per-sample allocation not given. Samples came from day 63 after the first vaccine or placebo injection. The protocol was immunoSEQ multiplex PCR, while the TCRdb copy is restricted to in-frame clones and leaves out a portion. The repertoire holds 200,000 to 250,000 clones, with roughly 90% as singletons. Trimming shortened V by 0 bases and J by 0 bases, and 14 bases separated the two germline ends. The CDR3 covers 16 residues. Germline CDR1 reads GTSNPN; CDR2 reads SVGIG (reference sequence).

The chain links TRBV30 to TRBJ1-1, with D possibly being TRBD1 (5 bases). This clonotype was obtained from a person aged 18-60 years who received the Ad26.COV2.S COVID-19 vaccine or a placebo. Sequences were derived from peripheral blood, sampled in a trial of Ad26.COV2.S vaccine versus placebo. CDR3 protein: CAWSVRSGTLNTEAFF. The DNA for the CDR3 is TGTGCCTGGAGTGTACGATCGGGGACCCTGAACACTGAAGCTTTCTTT. Based on the CDR3 plus reference TRBV30 and TRBJ1-1, the full variable domain is SQTIHQWPATLVQPVGSPLSLECTVEGTSNPNLYWYRQAAGRGLQLLFYSVGIGQISSEVPQNLSASRPQDRQFILSSKKLLLSDSGFYLCAWSVRSGTLNTEAFFGQGTRLTVV.